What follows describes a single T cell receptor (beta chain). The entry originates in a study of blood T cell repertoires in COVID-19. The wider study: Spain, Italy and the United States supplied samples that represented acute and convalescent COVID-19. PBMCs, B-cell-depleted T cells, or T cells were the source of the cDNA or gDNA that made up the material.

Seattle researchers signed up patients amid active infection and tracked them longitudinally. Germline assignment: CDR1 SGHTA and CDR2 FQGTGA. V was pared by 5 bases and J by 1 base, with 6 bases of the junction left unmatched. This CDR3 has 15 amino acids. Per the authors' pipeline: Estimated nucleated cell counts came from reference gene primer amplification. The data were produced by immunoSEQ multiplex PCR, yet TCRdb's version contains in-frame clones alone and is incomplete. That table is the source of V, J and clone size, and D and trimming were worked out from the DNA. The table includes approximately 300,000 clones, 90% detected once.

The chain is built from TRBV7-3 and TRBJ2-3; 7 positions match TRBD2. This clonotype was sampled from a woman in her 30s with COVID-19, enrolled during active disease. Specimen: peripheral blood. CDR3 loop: CASSQGLGGTDTQYF. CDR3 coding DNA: TGTGCCAGCAGCCAAGGACTAGGCGGCACAGATACGCAGTATTTT.